These 27 T cell receptor beta chains were all obtained from the same sample, sequenced in a study of blood T cell repertoires in COVID-19. The repertoire was sequenced with immunoSEQ multiplex PCR; TCRdb's copy has only in-frame clones and lacks some. This sample yields 200,000 or so clones, of which roughly 85% are seen a single time; about 4.9% belongs to the top ten. Material for sequencing was peripheral blood. The receptor set was obtained from a woman younger than 45 with acute or convalescent COVID-19.

V and J are TRBV4-2 and TRBJ2-7; weak D call: TRBD1 (5 bases). The germline V and J ends were trimmed by 0 bases and 2 bases, with 11 bases remaining between them. The CDR3 spans 15 residues. Germline V lookup: CDR1 LGHNA, CDR2 YNFKEQ. The CDR3 DNA sequence: TGTGCCAGCAGCCAAGAGAACAGGCCCACCTACGAGCAGTACTTC. It specifies CASSQENRPTYEQYF.

In its sample, this clone was seen a few times. The chain employs TRBV5-4 and TRBJ2-7; D gene uncertain. Germline assignment: CDR1 SGHNT and CDR2 YYREEE (reference sequence). The length of the CDR3 is 12 residues. V was cut by 4 bases and J by 3 bases, with 8 bases left in between. CDR3 DNA sequence: TGTGCCAGCAGCCACAACGACTACGAGCAGTACTTC. Residues: CASSHNDYEQYF.

V usage is TRBV4-3 and J usage is TRBJ2-7, with 8 bases fitting TRBD1. The CDR3 spans 15 residues. V shed 3 bases, J shed 5 bases, and the junction held 9 bases outside the gene matches. Per germline, CDR1 LGHNA and CDR2 YSLEER. Here the CDR3 DNA reads TGCGCCAGCAGCCAGGAACAGGGGGAATGGGACGAGCAGTACTTC. This encodes CASSQEQGEWDEQYF.

V and J are TRBV7-2 and TRBJ1-1, with 7 bases identical to TRBD1. This CDR3 is built from 14 residues. Germline V gene lookup returns CDR1 SGHTA and CDR2 FQGNSA. J was trimmed by 5 bases and V by 5 bases; bases with no gene match: 8. CDR3 loop: CASSHRQGGTEAFF. As DNA, the CDR3 is TGTGCCAGCAGCCATCGACAGGGCGGGACTGAAGCTTTCTTT.

CDR3 loop: CASSMFGLAGFQETQYF. Written as DNA, the CDR3 is TGTGCCAGTAGTATGTTCGGACTAGCGGGATTTCAGGAGACCCAGTACTTC. J is TRBJ2-5 and V is TRBV19, with 12 bases identical to TRBD2. V was pared by 3 bases and J by 5 bases, with 10 bases of the junction left unmatched. Germline CDR1 and CDR2: LNHDA and SQIVND (reference sequence). There are 17 residues in the CDR3.

The DNA of the CDR3 is TGTGCCAGCAGCGGACGGACAGCTCAAGAGACCCAGTACTTC. Translated: CASSGRTAQETQYF. The chain is built from TRBV7-8 and TRBJ2-5; TRBD1 might be the D (6 bases). Trimming left V 5 bases short and J 2 bases short, with 12 bases between. CDR1 and CDR2 from the germline V gene are SGHVS and FQNEAQ. CDR3 length: 14 amino acids.

The chain carries TRBV3-1 (or the pseudogene TRBV3-2) and TRBJ2-1; a possible D gene is TRBD2 (5 bases). Trimming took off 7 bases at V and 2 bases at J, with 18 bases between the two ends. Looked up from germline, CDR1 is LGHDT and CDR2 is YNNKEL (reference sequence). The CDR3 is made up of 16 amino acids. In DNA form, the CDR3 reads TGTGCCAGCACTCCAAACGGGGTTAGGACCTACAATGAGCAGTTCTTC. As protein: CASTPNGVRTYNEQFF.

The count of this clone is one. The J gene is TRBJ2-1, the V gene TRBV4-2; 9 positions agree with TRBD2. V lost 1 base, J lost 6 bases, and 7 bases stayed unmatched. There are 16 residues in the CDR3. Germline CDR1 and CDR2: LGHNA and YNFKEQ. Here the CDR3 DNA reads TGTGCCAGCAGCCAAGTTTCGGCGGGAGGGGGCAATGAGCAGTTCTTC. This sequence encodes CASSQVSAGGGNEQFF.

At least ten counts were recorded for this clone. DNA of the CDR3: TGTGCCAGCTCATGGGACAGGGGTCGGGCCTTGAATGGCTACACCTTC. Protein: CASSWDRGRALNGYTF. This chain connects TRBV28 to TRBJ1-2; 10 bases fit TRBD1. Germline V lookup: CDR1 MDHEN, CDR2 SYDVKM. This CDR3 comprises 16 residues. Trimming cost V 8 bases and J 6 bases; bases outside gene matches: 15.

The genes are TRBV4-2 and TRBJ1-3; 7 nucleotides match TRBD1. This CDR3 is 17 amino acids long. Germline V lookup: CDR1 LGHNA, CDR2 YNFKEQ. V was clipped by 4 bases and J by 0 bases; unmatched bases: 9. CDR3 bases: TGTGCCAGCAGCCCTCTACAGGGGTTAAGCTCTGGAAACACCATATATTTT. Translating it yields CASSPLQGLSSGNTIYF.

The DNA for the CDR3 is TGTGCCAGCAGTTTTGGGTCAGGGGGTCAGCCCCAGCATTTT. This sequence encodes CASSFGSGGQPQHF. The rearrangement joins TRBV27 to TRBJ1-5; 7 nucleotides align to TRBD1. J gave up 6 bases and V 3 bases, and 5 bases lay outside the gene matches. This CDR3 contains 14 residues. Germline CDR1 and CDR2: MNHEY and SMNVEV (reference sequence).

This rearrangement joins TRBV2 to TRBJ1-1; 9 positions match TRBD1. This CDR3 comprises 14 residues. Germline V gives CDR1 SNHLY, CDR2 FYNNEI. Trimming cost V 7 bases and J 7 bases; bases outside gene matches: 10. Here the CDR3 DNA reads TGTGCCAGCACCCCGGGACAGGGTCTCAGTGAAGCTTTCTTT. It encodes CASTPGQGLSEAFF.

The chain combines TRBV28 with TRBJ1-2; D gene ambiguous. CDR3 length: 13 amino acids. From germline, CDR1 is MDHEN and CDR2 SYDVKM. The ends were cut back, 6 bases at V and 4 bases at J, with 12 bases in the middle. This CDR3 reads CASRPPVSYGYTF. CDR3 nucleotides: TGTGCCAGCAGGCCCCCGGTATCCTATGGCTACACCTTC.

This chain joins TRBV6-1 and TRBJ1-5; weak D call: TRBD1 (5 bases). CDR3 size: 16 residues. Germline V gives CDR1 MNHNS, CDR2 SASEGT. V dropped 3 bases and J dropped 5 bases, with 17 bases sitting between them. In nucleotides, the CDR3 is TGTGCCAGCAGTGAGACAATTCAGGGAGGTGATCAGCCCCAGCATTTT. It codes for CASSETIQGGDQPQHF.

This rearrangement joins TRBV7-2 to TRBJ2-5; D may be TRBD1 (5 bases). V was cut by 1 base and J by 6 bases, with 15 bases left in between. Germline V gene lookup returns CDR1 SGHTA and CDR2 FQGNSA. This CDR3 has 15 residues. In DNA, the CDR3 is TGTGCCAGCAGCTTAGTACGGCAGGGTCGGCAGACCCAGTACTTC. Translation: CASSLVRQGRQTQYF.

The genes are TRBV19 and TRBJ1-1; 9 bases match TRBD1. Germline lookup yields CDR1 LNHDA and CDR2 SQIVND (reference sequence). This CDR3 has 15 amino acids. V was clipped by 3 bases and J by 7 bases; unmatched bases: 9. The CDR3 DNA reads TGTGCCAGTAGTATCGGGACAGGGTGGTTGGTTGAAGCTTTCTTT. This codes for CASSIGTGWLVEAFF.

The chain couples TRBV21-1 to TRBJ2-5; the table's D gene call, TRBD2, was not cross checked with the DNA. TRBV21-1 constitutes a pseudogene. The CDR3 sequence is 16 residues long. The CDR3 bases are TGTGCCAGCAGCCCCATTTTAAGGGACTCGAAAGAGACCCAGTACTTC. Protein product: CASSPILRDSKETQYF.

The chain recombines TRBV5-1 with TRBJ2-1, with 8 nucleotides matching TRBD2. The junction had 2 bases not matched to a gene; V was cut back by 3 bases and J by 0 bases. This CDR3 has 15 amino acids. Germline CDR1 SGHRS, CDR2 YFSETQ. The CDR3 DNA reads as TGCGCCAGCAGCTCCGGGACTAGCTCCTACAATGAGCAGTTCTTC. As protein: CASSSGTSSYNEQFF.

The rearrangement uses TRBV7-8 and TRBJ2-3; possibly TRBD2 for D (6 bases). The length of the CDR3 is 16 residues. The germline V and J ends were trimmed by 5 bases and 0 bases, with 15 bases remaining between them. Germline loops: CDR1 SGHVS, CDR2 FQNEAQ. In DNA form, the CDR3 reads TGTGCCAGCAGCCTATTAGCGGCTGAAAGCACAGATACGCAGTATTTT. Its translation is CASSLLAAESTDTQYF. Drawing the rest from reference TRBV7-8 and TRBJ2-3, the complete variable domain is GAGVSQSPRYKVAKRGQDVALRCDPISGHVSLFWYQQALGQGPEFLTYFQNEAQLDKSGLPSDRFFAERPEGSVSTLKIQRTQQEDSAVYLCASSLLAAESTDTQYFGPGTRLTVL.

V usage is TRBV12-3 or TRBV12-4 and J usage is TRBJ1-5; 8 bases agree with TRBD1. The V gene end was trimmed by 6 bases and the J gene end by 7 bases; junction bases not matched to a gene: 5. This CDR3 is built from 13 residues. Here the CDR3 DNA reads TGTGCCAGCAGGGAGACAGGGGCCCAGCCCCAGCATTTT. This sequence encodes CASRETGAQPQHF.

DNA of the CDR3: TGTGCCAGCAGCCAAGTACAGGGGGCTTCTGGGGCCAACGTCCTGACTTTC. Translated, it gives CASSQVQGASGANVLTF. This chain joins TRBV3-1 (or the pseudogene TRBV3-2) and TRBJ2-6; 9 bases align to TRBD1. The CDR3 totals 17 residues. Germline V gives CDR1 LGHDT, CDR2 YNNKEL (reference sequence). The V and J ends lost 1 base and 1 base, in that order; junction bases with no gene match: 2.

This clone has a single count. The chain combines TRBV6-5 with TRBJ1-2, with 8 bases that match TRBD1. The germline gives CDR1 MNHEY, CDR2 SVGAGI. The CDR3 contains 16 residues. V lost 0 bases to trimming and J lost 5 bases; unmatched junction nucleotides: 8. CDR3 sequence (DNA): TGTGCCAGCAGTTACTCACGACAGGGGATGGGATATGGCTACACCTTC. This translates into CASSYSRQGMGYGYTF.

V is TRBV9 and J is TRBJ1-1; the D is unclear. Germline V gene sequence: CDR1 SGDLS, CDR2 YYNGEE. CDR3 length: 13 residues. Trimming took 2 bases from V and 8 from J, leaving 13 bases between them. The CDR3 reads CASSVGISGEAFF. CDR3 nucleotide sequence: TGTGCCAGCAGCGTCGGGATTTCGGGGGAAGCTTTCTTT.

This clone was seen only a few times. The rearrangement joins TRBV3-1 (or the pseudogene TRBV3-2) to TRBJ1-2; a possible D gene is TRBD1 (5 bases). Germline-derived CDR1 and CDR2 are LGHDT and YNNKEL (reference sequence). This CDR3 region has 14 residues. The V end was cut by 1 base, the J end by 7 bases, with 13 bases between. CDR3 sequence (DNA): TGTGCCAGCAGCCAAGCCGTGGGGAGGGGTGGCTACACCTTC. Its translation: CASSQAVGRGGYTF.

This chain uses TRBV28 with TRBJ1-1; 8 bases match TRBD1. The CDR3 totals 15 residues. Germline V gene data show CDR1 as MDHEN and CDR2 as SYDVKM. The ends lost 8 bases at V and 3 bases at J; junction bases unmatched: 11. The CDR3 loop reads CASPTPDRGDTEAFF. Here the CDR3 DNA reads TGTGCCAGCCCTACCCCCGACAGGGGCGACACTGAAGCTTTCTTT.

V usage is TRBV11-3 and J usage is TRBJ2-5; TRBD2 might be the D (5 bases). CDR1 SGHNT and CDR2 YENEEA come from the germline V gene. The length of the CDR3 is 14 residues. The V gene lost 5 bases and the J gene lost 6 bases, with 16 bases spanning the gap. The CDR3 DNA reads TGTGCCAGCAGCCCCGAGGGTGAGGCGAAGACCCAGTACTTC. It translates to CASSPEGEAKTQYF.

J is TRBJ2-1 and V is TRBV7-2, with D tentatively TRBD2 (6 bases). Trimming cost V 1 base and J 1 base, with 17 bases left between them. CDR3 length: 18 residues. Germline V lookup: CDR1 SGHTA, CDR2 FQGNSA. This chain's CDR3 is CASSLGLGRLPSYNEQFF. For the CDR3, the DNA is TGTGCCAGCAGCTTAGGCCTCGGGAGACTCCCATCCTACAATGAGCAGTTCTTC. The complete variable domain, with remaining parts taken from reference TRBV7-2 and TRBJ2-1, reads GAGVSQSPSNKVTEKGKDVELRCDPISGHTALYWYRQSLGQGLEFLIYFQGNSAPDKSGLPSDRFSAERTGGSVSTLTIQRTQQEDSAVYLCASSLGLGRLPSYNEQFFGPGTRLTVL.